Below, 13 T cell receptor beta chains from the same sample are listed, as sequenced in a study of blood T cell repertoires in COVID-19. Libraries were prepared by immunoSEQ multiplex PCR; TCRdb keeps only in-frame clonotypes and omits some of them. The sample consists of about 74,000 clones, roughly 88% of them appearing once. Specimen: peripheral blood. These receptors were collected from a woman of 80 years or more with active or convalescent COVID-19.

The chain uses TRBV25-1 and TRBJ1-2; D is uncertain. V shed 3 bases and J shed 0 bases, with 11 bases lying between them. The CDR3 runs 15 residues. Germline loops: CDR1 MGHDK, CDR2 SYGVNS. Written as DNA, the CDR3 is TGTGCCAGCAGTGAGGTAGGCGGAGCTAACTATGGCTACACCTTC. Translation gives CASSEVGGANYGYTF.

The V and J genes are TRBV27 and TRBJ1-5; D remains ambiguous. The CDR3 is 14 residues long. The germline CDR1 and CDR2 sequences are MNHEY and SMNVEV (reference sequence). V lost 5 bases, J lost 4 bases, and 12 bases lay in between. This CDR3 is CASSTADSNQPQHF. The CDR3 nucleotides are TGTGCCAGCAGTACTGCGGACTCTAATCAGCCCCAGCATTTT.

The genes are TRBV7-9 and TRBJ1-4, with 10 bases matching TRBD1. The germline CDR1 and CDR2 sequences are SEHNR and FQNEAQ (reference sequence). This CDR3 has 14 amino acids. V lost 5 bases and J lost 6; bases outside the gene matches: 3. The CDR3 is CASSAGTGDEKLFF. The CDR3 nucleotides are TGTGCCAGCAGCGCCGGGACAGGGGATGAAAAACTGTTTTTT.

The chain uses TRBV6-5 and TRBJ1-2, with 10 nucleotides matching TRBD1. V lost 6 bases and J lost 4; bases outside the gene matches: 5. Germline V lookup: CDR1 MNHEY, CDR2 SVGAGI. The CDR3 runs 14 residues. The CDR3 DNA reads as TGTGCCAGCAGGACAGGGGGCTGGGGCTATGGCTACACCTTC. Its protein is CASRTGGWGYGYTF.

This chain uses TRBV7-2 with TRBJ1-2; D is uncertain. Trimming took off 3 bases at V and 6 bases at J, with 14 bases between the two ends. The CDR3 sequence is 14 residues long. Germline CDR1 SGHTA, CDR2 FQGNSA. The CDR3: CASSFIAGIDGYTF. The CDR3 bases are TGTGCCAGCAGCTTCATTGCCGGGATCGATGGCTACACCTTC.

This clone was observed once. The chain couples TRBV9 to TRBJ2-2; 7 nucleotides line up with TRBD1. CDR1 is SGDLS, CDR2 YYNGEE, per germline. This CDR3 region has 15 residues. V was pared by 3 bases and J by 4 bases, with 6 bases of the junction left unmatched. The CDR3 DNA sequence: TGTGCCAGCAGCGAGGGACAGATTTCCACCGGGGAGCTGTTTTTT. Translating gives CASSEGQISTGELFF.

The chain links TRBV4-3 to TRBJ2-1, with D hard to call. The CDR3 extends over 15 amino acids. V lost 0 bases and J 5 bases, leaving 11 bases between the germline ends. Germline-derived CDR1 and CDR2 are LGHNA and YSLEER. CDR3 sequence (DNA): TGCGCCAGCAGCCAAGAAAAGTTGGGCCACAATGAGCAGTTCTTC. The encoded protein is CASSQEKLGHNEQFF.

V is TRBV5-5 and J is TRBJ1-4; D ambiguous. CDR3 size: 14 residues. CDR1 and CDR2 from the germline V gene are SGHKS and YYEKEE (reference sequence). Between the trimmed V and J ends, which lost 5 bases and 2 bases, there was a span of 10 bases. The CDR3 nucleotides read TGTGCCAGCAGTCTGGGAGATACTAATGAAAAACTGTTTTTT. Translating gives CASSLGDTNEKLFF.

V usage is TRBV12-5 and J usage is TRBJ2-1; 12 bases map to TRBD2. J was trimmed by 4 bases and V by 4 bases; bases with no gene match: 2. The CDR3 totals 15 residues. Germline-derived CDR1 and CDR2 are LGHNT and FRNRAP. CDR3: CASGSGLAGYNEQFF. In DNA, the CDR3 is TGTGCTAGTGGTTCAGGACTAGCGGGGTACAATGAGCAGTTCTTC.

On this clone itself: Different DNA sequences within this sample yield the same CDR3. The rearrangement joins TRBV18 to TRBJ1-1; 7 bases are shared with TRBD1. Germline assignment: CDR1 KGHSH and CDR2 LQKENI. This CDR3 is built from 14 residues. Trimming cost V 3 bases and J 1 base; bases outside gene matches: 2. The CDR3 nucleotides are TGTGCCAGCTCACCTAGACAGGGGAACACTGAAGCTTTCTTT. Protein product: CASSPRQGNTEAFF.

The rearrangement uses TRBV20-1 and TRBJ2-7; TRBD1 aligns across 12 bases. V shed 3 bases and J 4 bases; nucleotides not matched to a gene: 10. The CDR3 spans 16 residues. Germline CDR1 and CDR2: DFQATT and SNEGSKA (reference sequence). CDR3 sequence reads: CSASYPGDRGRYEQYF. CDR3 nucleotide sequence: TGCAGTGCTAGTTATCCGGGGGACAGGGGGCGGTACGAGCAGTACTTC.

The chain links TRBV19 to TRBJ2-5, with 8 nucleotides matching TRBD1. Germline-derived CDR1 and CDR2 are LNHDA and SQIVND (reference sequence). The CDR3 totals 16 residues. V shed 6 bases and J 0 bases; nucleotides not matched to a gene: 9. The CDR3 bases are TGTGCCAGTAGCAAACGGACAGGGTCTTACCAAGAGACCCAGTACTTC. It is translated as CASSKRTGSYQETQYF. Full variable domain (missing parts from reference TRBV19 and TRBJ2-5): DGGITQSPKYLFRKEGQNVTLSCEQNLNHDAMYWYRQDPGQGLRLIYYSQIVNDFQKGDIAEGYSVSREKKESFPLTVTSAQKNPTAFYLCASSKRTGSYQETQYFGPGTRLLVL.

V and J are TRBV7-9 and TRBJ2-2; D is possibly TRBD1 (5 bases). Germline values: CDR1 SEHNR, CDR2 FQNEAQ (reference sequence). Deletions cut 1 base from V and 3 bases from J, with 9 bases between. The CDR3 is 15 amino acids. The CDR3 DNA reads TGTGCCAGCAGCTTAGGGGTAGGGGACACCGGGGAGCTGTTTTTT. It yields the protein CASSLGVGDTGELFF.